Listed below are T cell receptor beta chains from one sample, sequenced in a study of identifying expanded T cells in peripheral blood. Using immunoSEQ multiplex PCR, the repertoire was profiled, and TCRdb retains in-frame clones only, with some absent. The sample consists of more than 75,000 clones, approximately 86% of them appearing once. The source material was blood. All receptors come from a person between 18 and 75 years old in good health. The CDR3 runs from the conserved cysteine through the conserved F or W. The order of the fields is V gene, J gene, clone size, CDR3 length, D gene, CDR3 DNA, CDR3 protein. D genes are given only for firm matches. Clone size is not always given. Where it is, it says once, few, many or a class for expanded clones.

TRBV6-1	TRBJ2-7	NA	14	NA	TGTGCCAGCATCTCACCCGGGGGCTCCTACGAGCAGTACTTC	CASISPGGSYEQYF
TRBV5-4	TRBJ2-7	NA	13	NA	TGTGCCAGCAGCTTGCGGGGGACCTACGAGCAGTACTTC	CASSLRGTYEQYF
TRBV11-3	TRBJ2-1	NA	14	NA	TGTGCCAGCAGCTTAGCAAGCTCCTACAATGAGCAGTTCTTC	CASSLASSYNEQFF
TRBV27	TRBJ1-5	NA	14	NA	TGTGCCAGCAGTCCTTACAGTAGCAATCAGCCCCAGCATTTT	CASSPYSSNQPQHF
TRBV7-9	TRBJ1-2	once	14	NA	TGTGCCAGCAGCTTACGGGACTACGGCTATGGCTACACCTTC	CASSLRDYGYGYTF
TRBV6-5	TRBJ2-5	NA	13	NA	TGTGCCACCCAGTTAGGTCTACAAGAGACCCAGTACTTC	CATQLGLQETQYF
TRBV7-3	TRBJ2-2	NA	14	NA	TGTGCCAGCAGCCTCGGACAGCCCACCGGGGAGCTGTTTTTT	CASSLGQPTGELFF
TRBV20-1	TRBJ1-1	NA	11	NA	TGCAGTGCTAGAGATGTAAGGGAAGCTTTCTTT	CSARDVREAFF
TRBV7-2	TRBJ2-5	NA	14	NA	TGTGCCAGCAGCTTATTGGGTTTCCAAGAGACCCAGTACTTC	CASSLLGFQETQYF
TRBV5-6	TRBJ1-4	NA	15	NA	TGTGCCAGCAGCTTTAAAACAGGGTACGGTGAAAAACTGTTTTTT	CASSFKTGYGEKLFF
TRBV5-1	TRBJ2-6	NA	16	NA	TGCGCCAGCCGCAGTGCTCTACGCTCTGGGGCCAACGTCCTGACTTTC	CASRSALRSGANVLTF
TRBV5-1	TRBJ1-2	once	15	TRBD1	TGCGCCAGCAGCTCAAGGGGACAGGGAAACTATGGCTACACCTTC	CASSSRGQGNYGYTF
TRBV4-1	TRBJ1-4	NA	15	TRBD1	TGCGCCAGCAGACAGGGGGCTGTCACTAATGAAAAACTGTTTTTT	CASRQGAVTNEKLFF
TRBV7-9	TRBJ2-4	NA	18	NA	TGTGCCAGCAGCCGAACCCGATCGGGGAAGATAGCCAAAAACATTCAGTACTTC	CASSRTRSGKIAKNIQYF
TRBV5-1	TRBJ1-1	NA	14	NA	TGCGCCAGCAGCTTGGGCCCCGGGACACCAGAAGCTTTCTTT	CASSLGPGTPEAFF
TRBV5-8	TRBJ2-3	NA	15	TRBD1	TGTGCCAGCAGCACCTTCAGGGGGCTGACAGATACGCAGTATTTT	CASSTFRGLTDTQYF
TRBV7-2	TRBJ2-7	NA	16	NA	TGTGCCAGCAGCCAATCCCCAGCAAAAAGGGCCTACGAGCAGTACTTC	CASSQSPAKRAYEQYF
TRBV29-1	TRBJ2-7	once	15	NA	TGCAGCGTTGGGTTCGGCAGGGGCCCTTTGAGCGAGCAGTACTTC	CSVGFGRGPLSEQYF
TRBV2	TRBJ2-3	NA	14	TRBD2	TGTGCCAGCAAACTAAGCGGGGGTGGCGATACGCAGTATTTT	CASKLSGGGDTQYF
TRBV10-3	TRBJ1-1	NA	14	TRBD1	TGTGCCATCAGTCAGGGACAGATGAACACTGAAGCTTTCTTT	CAISQGQMNTEAFF
TRBV11-2	TRBJ2-3	NA	15	NA	TGTGCCAGCAGCTTAGCACGAACAGTCACAGATACGCAGTATTTT	CASSLARTVTDTQYF
TRBV2	TRBJ2-1	NA	14	NA	TGTGCCAGCGAGCTCTCAGTGGCCTACAATGAGCAGTTCTTC	CASELSVAYNEQFF
TRBV29-1	TRBJ1-1	NA	15	TRBD1	TGCAGCGCCGAAGGGGACAGCGATTCGAACACTGAAGCTTTCTTT	CSAEGDSDSNTEAFF
TRBV25-1	TRBJ2-2	NA	18	TRBD1	TGTGCCAGCAGTGCAAGCCCGGGACAGGGAATCAACACCGGGGAGCTGTTTTTT	CASSASPGQGINTGELFF
TRBV19	TRBJ2-2	NA	16	NA	TGTGCCAGTAGTTTTTCATTGGGGAGAGTTGTCGGGGAGCTGTTTTTT	CASSFSLGRVVGELFF
TRBV7-3	TRBJ1-1	NA	12	NA	TGTGCCAGCAGTTACGGCGGAACTGAAGCTTTCTTT	CASSYGGTEAFF
TRBV7-2	TRBJ2-5	once	18	NA	TGTGCCAGCAGCCCGGGGTTAATCTTTTCGGGCAGCGGAGAGACCCAGTACTTC	CASSPGLIFSGSGETQYF
TRBV28	TRBJ1-1	NA	11	TRBD1	TGTGCCAGCACCCCGGGACAGGAAGCTTTCTTT	CASTPGQEAFF
TRBV6-1	TRBJ1-6	NA	15	NA	TGTGCCAGCAGTGAAGGGGACACCTATAATTCACCCCTCCACTTT	CASSEGDTYNSPLHF
TRBV4-3	TRBJ2-3	once	14	NA	TGCGCCAGCAGCGCCTTAATTGACACAGATACGCAGTATTTT	CASSALIDTDTQYF
TRBV28	TRBJ1-1	NA	14	NA	TGTGCCAGCAGTTTAATTGACGAAGTCTTGGGGGCTTTCTTT	CASSLIDEVLGAFF
TRBV7-9	TRBJ2-2	NA	14	NA	TGTGCCAGCAGCCCATCTCGGAACACCGGGGAGCTGTTTTTT	CASSPSRNTGELFF